This T cell receptor beta chain was captured by sequencing in a study of blood T cells in healthy people across ages. Study-wide results and caveats: Naive and antigen-experienced cells could not be conclusively compared, given unsorted PBMCs. Aged donors had fewer naive CD4+ cells and lower diversity than long-lived donors. With age, beta diversity per million T cells declined roughly linearly, significantly by 35 to 40.

Through a sample-barcoded 5' primer and a J-beta primer mix, a second PCR was run for 7 to 11 cycles. With 12 random nucleotides, a template-switch adaptor tagged each individual cDNA molecule. TCRdb re-called the 5' RACE reads through MiXCR, storing one row per CDR3 protein. The data show more than 800,000 distinct CDR3 sequences, 25% to 30% seen once. V was trimmed by 0 bases and J by 4 bases, leaving 11 bases between them. The V gene's germline CDR1 is MNHEY and CDR2 SVGAGI. The CDR3 totals 15 residues. This clonotype was recorded many times. No antigen is known for it. The chain couples TRBV6-5 to TRBJ2-3; tentatively, D is TRBD2 (5 bases). This TCR was recovered from a woman older than 75 in good health. Sequenced: blood. CDR3 protein: CASSYSSARADTQYF. In nucleotides, the CDR3 is TGTGCCAGCAGTTACTCTAGCGCTAGGGCAGATACGCAGTATTTT.